Reported below is one T cell receptor (beta chain). Its recognized antigen is unknown. Base qualities are not at hand, and no much larger clone is one base apart. The immunoSEQ Assay, a bias-controlled multiplex PCR, was used to amplify TCRbeta CDR3 regions from genomic DNA. The paper's data handling went like this. Nucleated cell counts per sample were estimated from amplification of reference gene primers within the assay. To quantify the absolute abundance of each unique TCRbeta CDR3 rearrangement, sequence reads were collapsed and filtered. Productive Simpson clonality was computed per sample as the square root of Simpson's diversity index over productive rearrangements. TCRdb provides this immuneACCESS table in a form limited to in-frame rearrangements. Some clones are lacking; in checked studies, under half of them reflect an unresolved V gene, and why the rest are absent is not known. D and trimming come from the DNA, and the V and J calls and clone size come from that table. The sample profile shows approximately 100,000 clones; 75% to 85% of them were found once. Jointly, the top ten make up roughly 25% of the sample.

These data come from a study of blood T cell repertoires in COVID-19 (dated by TCRdb to 2019 to 2021). Turning to the overall study: Collaborator samples came from the United States, Italy and Spain and covered acute and convalescent phases of COVID-19. The prospective study material was composed of cDNA or gDNA derived from T cells, B-cell-depleted T cells, or PBMCs. The dataset comprised deeply sampled blood TCRbeta repertoires from subjects exposed to, actively infected with, or recovered from COVID-19. The repertoires were released in a freely available public database intended as a resource for research on the immune response to SARS-CoV-2. The samples were drawn from the first 160 participants of the ongoing ImmuneRACE study and from 1,254 subjects provided by 6 global collaborators. A de-identified subject ID, COVID-19 status, age in years and sex were almost always included in the sample metadata. Where HLA class I and class II types were available, the types were taken from metadata supplied by the sample provider, not from assay-based typing.

From a lookup of the germline V gene (reference sequence), CDR1 and CDR2 are LGHDT and YNNKEL. Clipping removes 2 bases from V and 4 bases from J, with 5 as the unmatched junction base count. The CDR3 has 15 amino acids, counting the end cysteine and phenylalanine. Of all the DNA, just the CDR3 is kept, 45 bases in frame from base 1. Overall study results and their limits: The quantity of clinical and demographic metadata differed by source and by participant and was supplied without curation.

Each collaborating institution followed its own protocols to collect whole blood in K2EDTA tubes. For TCRbeta analysis, collaborators shipped samples as frozen whole blood, isolated PBMCs, or DNA extracted from either of those sample types. The chain couples TRBV3-1 (or the pseudogene TRBV3-2) to TRBJ2-3, and 8 junctional nucleotides match TRBD1. Sequences were obtained from peripheral blood. The TCR sequence derives from a man in his 60s with acute or convalescent COVID-19. The DNA sequence reads TGTGCCAGCAGCCAACCAGGGGGCCGGGCAGATACGCAGTATTTT. Its translation is CASSQPGGRADTQYF.